The sequence of this TCR beta chain was determined in a study of shared clonotypes between healthy human individuals. Assay: immunoSEQ multiplex PCR; the TCRdb copy retains only in-frame clones and omits some. The sample has approximately 240,000 clones, 65% seen once; the top ten hold approximately 12%. The V segment lost 7 bases and the J segment 0 bases; nucleotides outside the gene matches: 4. Germline V gene sequence: CDR1 MDHEN, CDR2 SYDVKM. The CDR3 is 14 amino acids. This clone showed up many times. This TCR derives from a man in his thirties or forties in good health. The chain recombines TRBV28 with TRBJ1-1; 8 nucleotides match TRBD1. The sequencing input was memory CD4+ T cells sorted from blood. The sample's subset: CD45RA-negative fraction. The CDR3 bases are TGTGCCAGCATCCAGGGGGCCGTGAACACTGAAGCTTTCTTT. Encoded protein: CASIQGAVNTEAFF. The entire variable domain, with the rest obtained from reference TRBV28 and TRBJ1-1, is as follows: DVKVTQSSRYLVKRTGEKVFLECVQDMDHENMFWYRQDPGLGLRLIYFSYDVKMKEKGDIPEGYSVSREKKERFSLILESASTNQTSMYLCASIQGAVNTEAFFGQGTRLTVV.